These 18 T cell receptor beta chains were sequenced from one sample in a study of T cells in Graves' hyperthyroidism and ophthalmopathy. TCR beta CDR3 regions were amplified from RNA. The TCR CDR3 first-round RT-PCR relied on the HTBI primer set. A single record per CDR3 protein comes from TCRdb applying MiXCR to the multiplex PCR reads. Found here are roughly 700,000 distinct CDR3 sequences, around 15% of them singletons; the top ten hold roughly 10%. Sample: blood. The receptors shown here come from a woman aged 18-35 years with Graves' hyperthyroidism.

This clonotype was observed many times. The chain couples TRBV2 to TRBJ2-1; TRBD1 matches at 8 bases. Germline V lookup: CDR1 SNHLY, CDR2 FYNNEI. V lost 3 bases, J lost 5 bases, and 6 bases stayed unmatched. The CDR3 is 15 residues long. The chain's CDR3 is CASSDVGQGHNEQFF. Written as DNA, the CDR3 is TGTGCCAGCAGTGACGTTGGACAGGGACACAATGAGCAGTTCTTC.

This sequence joins TRBV9 and TRBJ2-1; D is ambiguous. The CDR3 extends over 12 amino acids. V lost 3 bases, J lost 10 bases, and 11 bases lay in between. Germline CDR1 and CDR2: SGDLS and YYNGEE. This CDR3 is CASSERPGEQFF. Written as DNA, the CDR3 is TGTGCCAGCAGCGAGCGACCCGGGGAGCAGTTCTTC.

This chain connects TRBV20-1 to TRBJ2-7; D may be TRBD1 (7 bases). Germline CDR1 and CDR2: DFQATT and SNEGSKA (reference sequence). V was trimmed by 3 bases and J by 0 bases, leaving 15 bases between them. The CDR3 runs 15 residues. CDR3 nucleotide sequence: TGCAGTGCTAGCGGGGGACAGCTAAGCTCCTACGAGCAGTACTTC. This encodes CSASGGQLSSYEQYF.

The rearrangement uses TRBV12-3 or TRBV12-4 and TRBJ2-1; 8 bases agree with TRBD2. This CDR3 contains 16 residues. After removal of 6 bases from V and 5 bases from J, the junction contained 12 bases not matched to a gene. This chain's CDR3 is CASSPRGGGRHNEQFF. In DNA, the CDR3 is TGTGCCAGCAGCCCCCGGGGGGGCGGGAGGCACAATGAGCAGTTCTTC.

This clonotype was counted at least ten times. This chain links TRBV29-1 with TRBJ2-3, with TRBD1 matching 7 bases. The CDR3 has 14 amino acids. J was trimmed by 1 base and V by 2 bases; bases with no gene match: 3. Germline assignment: CDR1 SQVTM and CDR2 ANQGSEA. The CDR3 loop reads CSVERGLGTDTQYF. The CDR3 bases are TGCAGCGTTGAAAGGGGGCTAGGCACAGATACGCAGTATTTT.

In its sample, this clonotype was seen a few times. The chain is built from TRBV7-3 and TRBJ2-2; D possibly corresponds to TRBD1 (6 bases). CDR1 and CDR2 (germline): SGHTA, FQGTGA. V was pared by 8 bases and J by 0 bases, with 10 bases between. The CDR3 is 14 residues long. In nucleotides, the CDR3 is TGTGCCAGCGGGACAAGGGCGAACACCGGGGAGCTGTTTTTT. This gives the protein CASGTRANTGELFF.

This clonotype came up many times. The J gene is TRBJ2-2, the V gene TRBV28; D is tentatively TRBD1 or TRBD2 (5 bases each). The V end was cut by 1 base, the J end by 0 bases, with 6 bases between. The germline V gene encodes CDR1 MDHEN and CDR2 SYDVKM. The CDR3 runs to 15 residues. The CDR3 reads CASSLLGANTGELFF. Written as DNA, the CDR3 is TGTGCCAGCAGTTTATTGGGGGCGAACACCGGGGAGCTGTTTTTT.

This clonotype was seen ten or more times. The rearrangement uses TRBV10-3 and TRBJ2-7; TRBD2 matches at 7 bases. From germline, CDR1 is ENHRY and CDR2 SYGVKD. The length of the CDR3 is 16 residues. Trimming took 0 bases from V and 2 from J; bases not matched to a gene: 7. The CDR3 spells CAISESKLAYTYEQYF. The CDR3 DNA follows: TGTGCCATCAGTGAGTCGAAACTAGCGTACACCTACGAGCAGTACTTC.

This clonotype was seen at least ten times. The rearrangement links TRBV20-1 to TRBJ2-7, with 10 bases that match TRBD1. Looked up from germline, CDR1 is DFQATT and CDR2 is SNEGSKA (reference sequence). Trimming took 7 bases from V and 5 from J; bases not matched to a gene: 5. The CDR3 sequence is 12 residues long. For the CDR3, the DNA is TGCAGTGGGGGACAGGGGTTTGACGAGCAGTACTTC. As protein: CSGGQGFDEQYF.

Many counts were recorded for this clonotype. The gene calls are TRBV15 and TRBJ1-1; a weak D match, TRBD1 (5 bases). Germline CDR1 is LNHNV and CDR2 is YYDKDF (reference sequence). CDR3 size: 15 residues. V was cut by 4 bases and J by 1 base, with 13 bases left in between. Here the CDR3 DNA reads TGTGCCACCAGCAATTCCTATACAGGGAACACTGAAGCTTTCTTT. Its protein is CATSNSYTGNTEAFF.

This clonotype has at least ten counts. The chain combines TRBV6-2 or TRBV6-3 with TRBJ2-7; a possible D gene is TRBD2 (6 bases). The CDR3 spans 17 residues. V lost 6 bases and J lost 0, with 21 bases in between. Germline CDR1 MNHEY, CDR2 SVGEGT. The DNA for the CDR3 is TGTGCCAGCAGGCCCGGAGGGGCACCGTTCGGCTCCTACGAGCAGTACTTC. This encodes CASRPGGAPFGSYEQYF.

The table lists this clonotype with many counts. The rearrangement joins TRBV28 to TRBJ2-1; TRBD1 matches at 10 bases. This CDR3 has 17 amino acids. Germline V CDR1 and CDR2: MDHEN, SYDVKM. V trimming: 4 bases; J trimming: 7 bases; junction bases outside the gene matches: 13. The CDR3 DNA reads as TGTGCCAGCAGTTCCTTCTCCGGGACAGGGGCGGGGAATGAGCAGTTCTTC. Its protein is CASSSFSGTGAGNEQFF.

As to this clonotype: The CDR3 carries no conserved terminal phenylalanine or tryptophan, so it likely arises from a read error. CDR3 sequence: CASSLTRADTQYL. In DNA, the CDR3 is TGTGCCAGCAGCTTAACCCGGGCAGATACGCAGTATCTT. V usage is TRBV7-8 and J usage is TRBJ2-3, with D hard to call. CDR1 is SGHVS and CDR2 is FQNEAQ in the germline V gene. V shed 2 bases and J shed 4 bases, with 7 bases lying between them. This CDR3 contains 13 residues.

This clonotype came up many times. The chain is built from TRBV4-1 and TRBJ2-5, with D perhaps TRBD2 (5 bases). The CDR3 spans 13 residues. Germline assignment: CDR1 MGHRA and CDR2 YSYEKL. Trimming cost V 0 bases and J 9 bases, with 11 bases left between them. The CDR3 DNA sequence: TGCGCCAGCAGCCAAGACTACGGGATGTCCCAGTACTTC. This encodes CASSQDYGMSQYF.

This CDR3 reads CASSQAGTHVYEQYF. Here the CDR3 DNA reads TGTGCCAGCAGCCAAGCCGGGACCCACGTCTACGAGCAGTACTTC. This chain connects TRBV14 to TRBJ2-7; D might be TRBD1 or TRBD2, each matching 5 bases. Deletions cut 1 base from V and 3 bases from J, with 13 bases between. The CDR3 runs 15 residues. The germline V gene has CDR1 SGHDN and CDR2 FVKESK.

This clonotype was detected ten times or more. The chain employs TRBV27 and TRBJ2-5; D is uncertain. The CDR3 is 14 residues long. The germline V gene has CDR1 MNHEY and CDR2 SMNVEV (reference sequence). The V gene lost 6 bases and the J gene lost 4 bases, with 15 bases spanning the gap. In DNA, the CDR3 is TGTGCCAGCAGCCCCACTTGGGCCCCAGAGACCCAGTACTTC. Protein product: CASSPTWAPETQYF.

This clonotype showed up just a few times. The chain links TRBV4-3 to TRBJ1-1; D remains ambiguous. The CDR3 covers 13 residues. V was trimmed by 1 base and J by 7 bases, leaving 10 bases between them. CDR1 is LGHNA and CDR2 is YSLEER in the germline V gene. The CDR3 nucleotides read TGCGCCAGCAGCCAAGTTCTCCGGAATGAAGCTTTCTTT. Translation gives CASSQVLRNEAFF.

The genes are TRBV7-9 and TRBJ2-3, with 13 bases identical to TRBD2. This CDR3 has 19 residues. Germline CDR1 reads SEHNR; CDR2 reads FQNEAQ (reference sequence). The trim removed 1 base at V and 0 bases at J, leaving 7 bases unmatched. The DNA for the CDR3 is TGTGCCAGCAGCTTAGGGCGACTAGCGGGAGGAAGAAGCACAGATACGCAGTATTTT. Translating gives CASSLGRLAGGRSTDTQYF.